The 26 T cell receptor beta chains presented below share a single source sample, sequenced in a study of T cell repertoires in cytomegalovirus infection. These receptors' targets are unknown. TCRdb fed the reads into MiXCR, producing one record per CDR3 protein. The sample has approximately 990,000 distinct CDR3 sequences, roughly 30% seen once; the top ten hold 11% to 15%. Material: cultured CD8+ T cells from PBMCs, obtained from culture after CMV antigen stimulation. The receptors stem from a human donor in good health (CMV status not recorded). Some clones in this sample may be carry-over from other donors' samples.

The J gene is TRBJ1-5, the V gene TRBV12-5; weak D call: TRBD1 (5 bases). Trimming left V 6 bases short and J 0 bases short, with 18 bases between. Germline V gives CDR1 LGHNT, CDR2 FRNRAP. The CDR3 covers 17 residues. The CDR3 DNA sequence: TGTGCTAGTGGCCACCGGGACGCCCTTTATAGCAATCAGCCCCAGCATTTT. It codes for CASGHRDALYSNQPQHF.

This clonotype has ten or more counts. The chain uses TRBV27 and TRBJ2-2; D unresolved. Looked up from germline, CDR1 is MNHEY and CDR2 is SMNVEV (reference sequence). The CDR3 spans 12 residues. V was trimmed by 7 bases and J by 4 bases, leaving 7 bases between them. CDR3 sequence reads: CASKRGTGELFF. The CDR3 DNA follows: TGTGCCAGCAAGCGAGGCACCGGGGAGCTGTTTTTT.

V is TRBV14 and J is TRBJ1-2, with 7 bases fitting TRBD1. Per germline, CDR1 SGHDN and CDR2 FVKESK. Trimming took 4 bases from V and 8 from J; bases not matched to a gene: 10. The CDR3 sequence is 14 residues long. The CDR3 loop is CASSPGGRPYGYTF. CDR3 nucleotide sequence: TGTGCCAGCAGCCCAGGGGGTCGACCCTACGGCTACACCTTC.

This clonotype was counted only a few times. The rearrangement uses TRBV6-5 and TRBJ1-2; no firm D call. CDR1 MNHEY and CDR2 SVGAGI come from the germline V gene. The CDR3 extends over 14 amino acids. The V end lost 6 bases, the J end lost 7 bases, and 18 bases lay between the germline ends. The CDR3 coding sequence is TGTGCCAGCAGCCCGGACGGCCCCTTATCTGGCTACACCTTC. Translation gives CASSPDGPLSGYTF.

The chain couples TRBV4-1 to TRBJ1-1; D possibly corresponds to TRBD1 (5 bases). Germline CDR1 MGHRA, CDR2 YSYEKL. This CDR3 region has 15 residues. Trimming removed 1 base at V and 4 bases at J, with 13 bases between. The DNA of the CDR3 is TGCGCCAGCAGCCAAGGGGCAGGGAGGAGCACTGAAGCTTTCTTT. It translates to CASSQGAGRSTEAFF.

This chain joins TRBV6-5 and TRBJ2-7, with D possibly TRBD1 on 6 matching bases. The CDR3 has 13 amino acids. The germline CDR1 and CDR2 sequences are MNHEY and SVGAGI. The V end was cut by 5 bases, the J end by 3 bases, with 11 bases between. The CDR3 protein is CASSHVGGYEQYV. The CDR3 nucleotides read TGTGCCAGCAGTCACGTAGGGGGCTACGAGCAGTACGTC.

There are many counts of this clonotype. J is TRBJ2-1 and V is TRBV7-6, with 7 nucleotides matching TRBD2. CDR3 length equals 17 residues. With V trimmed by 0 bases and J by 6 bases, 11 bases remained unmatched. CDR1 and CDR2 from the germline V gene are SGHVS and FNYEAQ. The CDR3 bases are TGTGCCAGCAGCTTAGCGCCGCCTTCGGGGGGAGGCAATGAGCAGTTCTTC. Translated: CASSLAPPSGGGNEQFF.

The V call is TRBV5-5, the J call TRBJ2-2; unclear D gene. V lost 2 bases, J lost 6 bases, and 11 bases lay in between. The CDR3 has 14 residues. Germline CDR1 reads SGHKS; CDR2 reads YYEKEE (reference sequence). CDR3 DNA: TGTGCCAGCAGCTTAGCACAAGCCGCCGGGGAGCTGTTTTTT. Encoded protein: CASSLAQAAGELFF. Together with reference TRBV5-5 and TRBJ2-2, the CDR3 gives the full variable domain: DAGVTQSPTHLIKTRGQQVTLRCSPISGHKSVSWYQQVLGQGPQFIFQYYEKEERGRGNFPDRFSARQFPNYSSELNVNALLLGDSALYLCASSLAQAAGELFFGEGSRLTVL.

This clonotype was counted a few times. The CDR3 DNA reads as TGTGCCAGCAGTTTCTACGCAGAAATGGGCACTGAAGCTTTCTTT. It encodes CASSFYAEMGTEAFF. V usage is TRBV27 and J usage is TRBJ1-1, with D unresolved. CDR3 length: 15 residues. V lost 3 bases and J 4 bases, leaving 15 bases between the germline ends. Per the germline V gene, CDR1 is MNHEY and CDR2 is SMNVEV (reference sequence).

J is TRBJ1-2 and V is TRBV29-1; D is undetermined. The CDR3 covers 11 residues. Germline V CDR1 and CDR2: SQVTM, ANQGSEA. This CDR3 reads CRAEGSLGYTF. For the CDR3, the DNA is TGCAGGGCGGAGGGATCCCTTGGCTACACCTTC.

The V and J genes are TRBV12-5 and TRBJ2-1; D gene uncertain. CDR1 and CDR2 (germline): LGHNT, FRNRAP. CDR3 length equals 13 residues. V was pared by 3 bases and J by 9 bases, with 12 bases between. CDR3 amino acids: CASGLQNNGEQFF. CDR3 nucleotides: TGTGCTAGTGGTTTACAAAACAATGGTGAGCAGTTCTTC.

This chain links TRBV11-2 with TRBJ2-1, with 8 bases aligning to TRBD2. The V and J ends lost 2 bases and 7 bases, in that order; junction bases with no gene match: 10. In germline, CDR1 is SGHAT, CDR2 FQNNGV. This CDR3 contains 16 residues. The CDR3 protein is CASSLMTGGPGNEQFF. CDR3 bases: TGTGCCAGCAGCTTAATGACGGGGGGGCCGGGAAATGAGCAGTTCTTC.

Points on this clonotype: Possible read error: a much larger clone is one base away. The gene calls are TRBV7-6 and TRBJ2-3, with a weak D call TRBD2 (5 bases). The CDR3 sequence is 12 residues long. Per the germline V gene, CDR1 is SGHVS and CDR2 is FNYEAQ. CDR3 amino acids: CVSSLDWDTQYF. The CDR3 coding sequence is TGTGTCAGCAGCCTGGACTGGGATACGCAGTATTTT.

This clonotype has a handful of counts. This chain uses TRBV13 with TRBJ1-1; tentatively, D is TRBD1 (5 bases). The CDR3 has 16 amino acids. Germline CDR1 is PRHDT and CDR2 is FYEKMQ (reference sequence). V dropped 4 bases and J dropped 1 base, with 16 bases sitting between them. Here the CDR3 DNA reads TGTGCCAGCAGCTGGGGGACGAGGATGGGGAACACTGAAGCTTTCTTT. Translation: CASSWGTRMGNTEAFF. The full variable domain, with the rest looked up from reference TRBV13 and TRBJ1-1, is AAGVIQSPRHLIKEKRETATLKCYPIPRHDTVYWYQQGPGQDPQFLISFYEKMQSDKGSIPDRFSAQQFSDYHSELNMSSLELGDSALYFCASSWGTRMGNTEAFFGQGTRLTVV.

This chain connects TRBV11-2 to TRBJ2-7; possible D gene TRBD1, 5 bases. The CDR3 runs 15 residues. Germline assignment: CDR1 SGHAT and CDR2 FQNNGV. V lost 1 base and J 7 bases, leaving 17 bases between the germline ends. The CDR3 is CASSLVLYLQGEQYF. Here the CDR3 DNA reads TGTGCCAGCAGCTTAGTACTCTACCTTCAGGGAGAGCAGTACTTC.

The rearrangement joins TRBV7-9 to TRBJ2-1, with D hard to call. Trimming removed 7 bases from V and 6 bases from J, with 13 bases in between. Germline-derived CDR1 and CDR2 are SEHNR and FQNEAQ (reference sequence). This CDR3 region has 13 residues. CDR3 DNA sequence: TGTGCCAGCATGAAGGGTTATGGCAATGAGCAGTTCTTC. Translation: CASMKGYGNEQFF. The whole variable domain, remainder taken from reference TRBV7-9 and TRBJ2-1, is DTGVSQNPRHKITKRGQNVTFRCDPISEHNRLYWYRQTLGQGPEFLTYFQNEAQLEKSRLLSDRFSAERPKGSFSTLEIQRTEQGDSAMYLCASMKGYGNEQFFGPGTRLTVL.

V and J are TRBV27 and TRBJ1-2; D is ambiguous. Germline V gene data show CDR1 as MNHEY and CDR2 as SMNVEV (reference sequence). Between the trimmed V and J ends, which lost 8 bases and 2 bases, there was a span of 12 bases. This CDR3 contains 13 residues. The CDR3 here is CASSRAPNYGYTF. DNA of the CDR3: TGTGCCAGCTCCCGGGCTCCGAACTATGGCTACACCTTC.

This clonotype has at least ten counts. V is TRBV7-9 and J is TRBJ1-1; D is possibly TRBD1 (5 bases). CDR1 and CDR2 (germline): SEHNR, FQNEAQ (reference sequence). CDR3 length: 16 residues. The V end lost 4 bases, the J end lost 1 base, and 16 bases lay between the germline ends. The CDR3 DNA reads TGTGCCAGCAGCTCCGGGGTCTTAGGGACGAACACTGAAGCTTTCTTT. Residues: CASSSGVLGTNTEAFF.

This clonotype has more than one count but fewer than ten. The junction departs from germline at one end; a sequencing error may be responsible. The CDR3 here is CASSQEGPRGNTEAFF. The DNA of the CDR3 is TGTGCCAGCAGCCAAGAAGGGCCCCGAGGGAACACTGAAGCTTTCTTT. The chain joins TRBV4-1 to TRBJ1-1; D unclear. Germline CDR1 reads MGHRA; CDR2 reads YSYEKL. CDR3 length: 16 residues.

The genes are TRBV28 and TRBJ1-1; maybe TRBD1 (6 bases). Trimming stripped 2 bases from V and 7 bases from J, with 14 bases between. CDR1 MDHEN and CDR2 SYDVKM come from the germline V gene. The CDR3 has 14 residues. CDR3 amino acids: CASSLHFNRVEAFF. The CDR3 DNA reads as TGTGCCAGCAGTTTACACTTCAACAGGGTTGAAGCTTTCTTT.

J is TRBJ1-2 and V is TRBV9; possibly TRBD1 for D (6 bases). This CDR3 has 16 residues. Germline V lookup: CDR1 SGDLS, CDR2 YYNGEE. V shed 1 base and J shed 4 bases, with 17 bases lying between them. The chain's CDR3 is CASSVKEDSYPYGYTF. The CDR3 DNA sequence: TGTGCCAGCAGCGTAAAAGAGGACAGCTACCCCTATGGCTACACCTTC.

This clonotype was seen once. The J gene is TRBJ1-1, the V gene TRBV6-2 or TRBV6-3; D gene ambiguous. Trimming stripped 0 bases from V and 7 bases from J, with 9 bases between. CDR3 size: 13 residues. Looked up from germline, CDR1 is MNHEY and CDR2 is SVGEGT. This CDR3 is CASSYSANGEAFF. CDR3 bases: TGTGCCAGCAGTTACTCGGCAAATGGTGAAGCTTTCTTT.

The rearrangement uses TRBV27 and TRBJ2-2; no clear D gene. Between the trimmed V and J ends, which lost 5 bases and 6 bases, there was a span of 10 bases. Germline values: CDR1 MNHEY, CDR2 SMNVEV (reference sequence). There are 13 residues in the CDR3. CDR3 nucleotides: TGTGCCAGCAGTCCCTCGGGCTCCGGGGAGCTGTTTTTT. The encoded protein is CASSPSGSGELFF.

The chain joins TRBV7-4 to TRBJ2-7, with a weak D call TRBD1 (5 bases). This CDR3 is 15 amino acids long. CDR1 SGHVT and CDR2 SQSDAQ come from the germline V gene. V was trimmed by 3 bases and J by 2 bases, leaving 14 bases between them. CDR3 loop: CASSFGHPSTYEQYF. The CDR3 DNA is TGTGCCAGCAGCTTCGGACACCCGTCCACCTACGAGCAGTACTTC.

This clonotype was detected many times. The CDR3 is CASSRRSDERENTEAFGEAFF. The CDR3 bases are TGTGCCAGCAGCCGTCGGTCAGATGAGAGGGAGAACACTGAAGCTTTCGGTGAAGCTTTCTTT. The V and J genes are TRBV7-6 and TRBJ1-1; D is uncertain. The CDR3 covers 21 residues. The V end was cut by 5 bases, the J end by 7 bases, with 38 bases between. Germline loops: CDR1 SGHVS, CDR2 FNYEAQ.

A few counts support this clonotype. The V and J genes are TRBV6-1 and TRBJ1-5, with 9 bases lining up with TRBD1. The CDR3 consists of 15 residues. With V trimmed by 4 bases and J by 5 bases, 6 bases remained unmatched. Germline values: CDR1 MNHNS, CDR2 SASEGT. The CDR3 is CASSVGTGYYQPQHF. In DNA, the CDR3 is TGTGCCAGCAGTGTTGGGACAGGGTATTATCAGCCCCAGCATTTT.